The 32 T cell receptor beta chains in this list originate from one sample, sequenced in a study of T cells in Graves' hyperthyroidism and ophthalmopathy. Amplification yielded TCR beta CDR3 regions, with RNA transcripts as the source. The TCR CDR3 first-round RT-PCR relied on the HTBI primer set. TCRdb re-analysed the multiplex PCR reads in MiXCR, keeping a single row per CDR3 protein. Here the sample spans hundreds of thousands of distinct CDR3 sequences, approximately 13% being singletons. Source material: blood. Receptor source: a woman in her 30s with Graves' hyperthyroidism that later progressed to Graves' ophthalmopathy.

In its sample, this clonotype was seen a few times. This sequence joins TRBV20-1 and TRBJ2-5; TRBD2 matches 8 bases. The V segment lost 6 bases and the J segment 4 bases; nucleotides outside the gene matches: 16. Germline CDR1 and CDR2: DFQATT and SNEGSKA (reference sequence). This CDR3 contains 16 residues. DNA of the CDR3: TGCAGTGCCCAACCTGCCGGGACTAGGAGTGGAGAGACCCAGTACTTC. The encoded protein is CSAQPAGTRSGETQYF.

This clonotype was counted at least ten times. The V gene is TRBV27, the J gene TRBJ2-5; TRBD1 matches at 7 bases. Germline trimming cut 5 bases from V and 2 bases from J; bases unmatched to any gene: 2. This CDR3 contains 13 residues. From germline, CDR1 is MNHEY and CDR2 SMNVEV (reference sequence). For the CDR3, the DNA is TGTGCCAGCAGTGGGACAGCGCAAGAGACCCAGTACTTC. Translated: CASSGTAQETQYF.

This clonotype has ten or more counts. The chain links TRBV12-5 to TRBJ2-1; 8 bases are shared with TRBD2. V shed 0 bases and J 12 bases; nucleotides not matched to a gene: 10. CDR1 is LGHNT and CDR2 is FRNRAP in the germline V gene. The CDR3 consists of 15 residues. The CDR3 nucleotides are TGTGCTAGTGGTTTGGTAATTGGTAGCGGGATTAGGCAGTTCTTC. Its protein is CASGLVIGSGIRQFF.

V is TRBV24-1 and J is TRBJ2-3; 8 bases fit TRBD1. The CDR3 totals 15 residues. Germline V gene data show CDR1 as KGHDR and CDR2 as SFDVKD. V shed 4 bases and J 0 bases; nucleotides not matched to a gene: 2. CDR3 residues: CATSEWTGSTDTQYF. The CDR3 DNA reads as TGTGCCACCAGTGAATGGACAGGGAGCACAGATACGCAGTATTTT.

V is TRBV30 and J is TRBJ2-2; D not certain. V dropped 2 bases and J dropped 6 bases, with 13 bases sitting between them. This CDR3 has 14 residues. Germline-derived CDR1 and CDR2 are GTSNPN and SVGIG (reference sequence). The CDR3 sequence: CAWSLLAPSGELFF. The CDR3 DNA sequence: TGTGCCTGGAGTCTCCTGGCACCATCCGGGGAGCTGTTTTTT. Complete variable domain (other parts from reference TRBV30 and TRBJ2-2): SQTIHQWPATLVQPVGSPLSLECTVEGTSNPNLYWYRQAAGRGLQLLFYSVGIGQISSEVPQNLSASRPQDRQFILSSKKLLLSDSGFYLCAWSLLAPSGELFFGEGSRLTVL.

For this clonotype: This could be a read error, since a much larger clone is one nucleotide away. This chain uses TRBV18 with TRBJ2-1; 7 bases are shared with TRBD2. CDR3 length equals 15 residues. V was clipped by 3 bases and J by 11 bases; unmatched bases: 13. In germline, CDR1 is KGHSH, CDR2 LQKENI. The CDR3 bases are TGTGCCAGCTCACCGGGCGGGAGCCTACGGAATAAGCAGTTCTTC. It is translated as CASSPGGSLRNKQFF.

This clonotype was observed many times. V usage is TRBV10-3 and J usage is TRBJ1-1; the match to TRBD1 covers 11 bases. There are 15 residues in the CDR3. V was pared by 3 bases and J by 6 bases, with 6 bases of the junction left unmatched. Germline V gene data show CDR1 as ENHRY and CDR2 as SYGVKD. CDR3 coding DNA: TGTGCCATCAGTGAACCGGGACAGGGGGTTCCTGAAGCTTTCTTT. This codes for CAISEPGQGVPEAFF.

This clonotype was seen only a few times. The V call is TRBV6-2 or TRBV6-3, the J call TRBJ1-1; 8 bases match TRBD1. The CDR3 spans 14 residues. The J segment lost 4 bases and the V segment lost 7 bases, leaving 8 bases of the junction unmatched. CDR1 is MNHEY and CDR2 is SVGEGT in the germline V gene. CDR3 loop: CASKATGGVTEAFF. The CDR3 nucleotides read TGTGCCAGCAAGGCCACAGGGGGAGTCACTGAAGCTTTCTTT.

Turning to this clonotype: A single base separates this from a much larger clone, so it may be a read error. The chain joins TRBV11-2 to TRBJ1-1, with no clear D. The CDR3 is made up of 16 amino acids. V shed 6 bases and J shed 1 base, with 18 bases lying between them. From germline, CDR1 is SGHAT and CDR2 FQNNGV. Here the CDR3 reads CASSRDLTVQNTEAFF. The CDR3 DNA sequence: TGTGCCAGCAGTAGAGACCTCACAGTCCAGAACACTGAAGCTTTCTTT. Using reference TRBV11-2 and TRBJ1-1 for the parts outside the CDR3, the full variable domain is EAGVAQSPRYKIIEKRQSVAFWCNPISGHATLYWYQQILGQGPKLLIQFQNNGVVDDSQLPKDRFSAERLKGVDSTLKIQPAKLEDSAVYLCASSRDLTVQNTEAFFGQGTRLTVV.

Notes on this clonotype: A much larger clonotype is one base distant, so this may be a read error. This rearrangement joins TRBV30 to TRBJ2-5, with 7 bases fitting TRBD2. The CDR3 totals 13 residues. V shed 3 bases and J 1 base; nucleotides not matched to a gene: 2. Germline V gene lookup returns CDR1 GTSNPN and CDR2 SVGIG (reference sequence). CDR3 sequence reads: CAWRSSGQETQYF. The CDR3 DNA follows: TGTGCCTGGAGATCTAGCGGCCAAGAGACCCAGTACTTC.

In this sample, this clonotype turned up many times. V and J are TRBV6-2 or TRBV6-3 and TRBJ2-2; 7 nucleotides align to TRBD2. CDR3 length: 15 amino acids. CDR1 is MNHEY and CDR2 is SVGEGT in the germline V gene. V dropped 5 bases and J dropped 6; count of bases not matched to a gene: 9. Here the CDR3 DNA reads TGTGCCAGCAGTATTACTAGCGATATCGCCGGGGAGCTGTTTTTT. It yields the protein CASSITSDIAGELFF.

This clonotype was counted ten times or more. The CDR3 DNA follows: TGCGCCAGCAGCACCGGGACTAGCGGGAGATACGAGCAGTACTTC. Protein sequence: CASSTGTSGRYEQYF. The genes are TRBV5-1 and TRBJ2-7, with 14 bases fitting TRBD2. CDR1 is SGHRS, CDR2 YFSETQ, per germline. Germline trimming cut 4 bases from V and 4 bases from J; bases unmatched to any gene: 4. There are 15 residues in the CDR3.

This clonotype was seen more than once but under ten times. The rearrangement uses TRBV3-1 and TRBJ2-5; D is unresolved. Germline V lookup: CDR1 LGHDT, CDR2 YNNKEL (reference sequence). V was clipped by 8 bases and J by 3 bases, with 10 bases between them. The CDR3 spans 12 residues. The CDR3: CASGIAKETQYF. The CDR3 bases are TGTGCCAGCGGGATAGCAAAAGAGACCCAGTACTTC.

The sample holds many counts of this clonotype. The CDR3 DNA follows: TGTGCCAGCAGTTACGGCTTGGGTGGCACCGGGGAGCTGTTTTTT. This gives the protein CASSYGLGGTGELFF. The chain recombines TRBV6-6 with TRBJ2-2; D is uncertain. Deletions cut 2 bases from V and 4 bases from J, with 11 bases between. The CDR3 spans 15 residues. The germline V gene has CDR1 MNHNY and CDR2 SVGAGI (reference sequence).

The CDR3 protein is CASSSPRGRFNTGELFF. The CDR3 DNA reads TGTGCCAGCAGCAGCCCCCGGGGCCGCTTCAACACCGGGGAGCTGTTTTTT. The V gene is TRBV6-8, the J gene TRBJ2-2; D tentatively reads TRBD1 or TRBD2 (5 bases each). The CDR3 extends over 17 amino acids. The ends were cut back, 6 bases at V and 2 bases at J, with 19 bases in the middle. Germline lookup yields CDR1 MNHGY and CDR2 SAAAGT.

This clonotype has at least ten counts. J is TRBJ1-4 and V is TRBV20-1, with 7 bases fitting TRBD1. The CDR3 totals 15 residues. The J segment lost 6 bases and the V segment lost 4 bases, leaving 11 bases of the junction unmatched. In germline, CDR1 is DFQATT, CDR2 SNEGSKA (reference sequence). The CDR3 nucleotides read TGCAGTGCTAAAGAGGGCGGGACAGCAGATGAAAAACTGTTTTTT. Translating gives CSAKEGGTADEKLFF.

This clonotype was recorded many times. This chain connects TRBV2 to TRBJ1-6, with D perhaps matching TRBD1 (6 bases). V lost 7 bases to trimming and J lost 7 bases, with 11 bases between them. The V gene's germline CDR1 is SNHLY and CDR2 FYNNEI. The CDR3 has 13 residues. The chain's CDR3 is CASTGTSNSPLHF. The CDR3, as DNA: TGTGCCAGCACCGGGACATCAAATTCACCCCTCCACTTT. Full variable domain (missing parts from reference TRBV2 and TRBJ1-6): EPEVTQTPSHQVTQMGQEVILRCVPISNHLYFYWYRQILGQKVEFLVSFYNNEISEKSEIFDDQFSVERPDGSNFTLKIRSTKLEDSAMYFCASTGTSNSPLHFGNGTRLTVT.

DNA for the CDR3: TGTGCCAGCAGTCCCCGGGACTTCGTCTACGAGCAGTACTTC. Protein: CASSPRDFVYEQYF. The chain joins TRBV28 to TRBJ2-7; D might be TRBD2 (6 bases). Germline V lookup: CDR1 MDHEN, CDR2 SYDVKM. The CDR3 sequence is 14 residues long. Trimming pared 5 bases from V and 3 bases from J, leaving 14 bases between.

This clonotype was observed at least ten times. The chain joins TRBV30 to TRBJ2-3; weak D call: TRBD2 (5 bases). V shed 2 bases and J shed 5 bases, with 14 bases lying between them. Per the germline V gene, CDR1 is GTSNPN and CDR2 is SVGIG (reference sequence). CDR3 size: 14 residues. In DNA, the CDR3 is TGTGCCTGGAGTCTCTCCGGACTTTTAGATACGCAGTATTTT. This codes for CAWSLSGLLDTQYF. The whole variable domain, remainder taken from reference TRBV30 and TRBJ2-3, is SQTIHQWPATLVQPVGSPLSLECTVEGTSNPNLYWYRQAAGRGLQLLFYSVGIGQISSEVPQNLSASRPQDRQFILSSKKLLLSDSGFYLCAWSLSGLLDTQYFGPGTRLTVL.

This clonotype was observed a handful of times. The chain has TRBV18 and TRBJ1-5, with 9 bases lining up with TRBD1. This CDR3 has 14 residues. Germline loops: CDR1 KGHSH, CDR2 LQKENI. V lost 8 bases, J lost 7 bases, and 9 bases stayed unmatched. CDR3: CASVPNRGLQPQHF. In nucleotides, the CDR3 is TGTGCCAGCGTCCCAAACAGGGGGCTCCAGCCCCAGCATTTT.

This clonotype has just a few counts. The rearrangement links TRBV20-1 to TRBJ2-1; a possible D gene is TRBD1 (6 bases). Trimming left V 3 bases short and J 9 bases short, with 18 bases between. Germline V CDR1 and CDR2: DFQATT, SNEGSKA (reference sequence). This CDR3 contains 14 residues. The CDR3 DNA reads as TGCAGTGCTAGTAGTGACTCAGGGGTGGGTGAGCAGTTCTTC. It specifies CSASSDSGVGEQFF.

The chain couples TRBV6-1 to TRBJ1-5, with 8 bases identical to TRBD1. CDR1 MNHNS and CDR2 SASEGT come from the germline V gene. This CDR3 is 17 amino acids long. The ends lost 5 bases at V and 3 bases at J; junction bases unmatched: 12. CDR3 region: CASSPGTGPANNQPQHF. Written as DNA, the CDR3 is TGTGCCAGCAGTCCCGGGACAGGTCCCGCCAACAATCAGCCCCAGCATTTT.

This clonotype turned up a few times. CDR3 in DNA: TGTGCCAGCAGTCTCAGGGGTCTCTATGGCTACACCTTC. It encodes CASSLRGLYGYTF. The rearrangement uses TRBV6-2 or TRBV6-3 and TRBJ1-2; tentatively, D is TRBD1 (6 bases). CDR3 length: 13 amino acids. Germline CDR1 is MNHEY and CDR2 is SVGEGT. V lost 5 bases and J lost 4, with 11 bases in between.

This chain connects TRBV2 to TRBJ2-5, with 9 positions matching TRBD2. CDR1 and CDR2 from the germline V gene are SNHLY and FYNNEI. J gave up 4 bases and V 9 bases, and 3 bases lay outside the gene matches. The CDR3 extends over 12 amino acids. Here the CDR3 reads CASILAGETQYF. Written as DNA, the CDR3 is TGTGCCAGTATACTAGCGGGAGAGACCCAGTACTTC.

This clonotype was counted between two and nine times. The chain uses TRBV6-2 or TRBV6-3 and TRBJ2-7; D may be TRBD2 (6 bases). CDR3 length: 12 amino acids. Between the trimmed V and J ends, which lost 6 bases and 6 bases, there was a span of 12 bases. Germline lookup yields CDR1 MNHEY and CDR2 SVGEGT. CDR3 region: CASSLLASEQYF. In DNA form, the CDR3 reads TGTGCCAGCAGCCTTCTAGCGTCCGAGCAGTACTTC.

With regard to this clonotype: Just one base apart from a much larger clone, this may be a read error. The chain combines TRBV29-1 with TRBJ2-2; 9 bases align to TRBD1. The CDR3 runs 12 residues. Germline CDR1 and CDR2: SQVTM and ANQGSEA. CDR3 in DNA: TGCAGCGTTACAGGGGGCACCGGGGAGCTGGTTTTT. Its protein is CSVTGGTGELVF.

This clonotype was recorded many times. The rearrangement links TRBV6-5 to TRBJ2-5, with 10 bases matching TRBD2. V dropped 0 bases and J dropped 2; count of bases not matched to a gene: 3. The CDR3 is 16 amino acids. The V gene's germline CDR1 is MNHEY and CDR2 SVGAGI. The CDR3 loop is CASSYSPAGGQETQYF. CDR3 nucleotide sequence: TGTGCCAGCAGTTACTCACCAGCGGGAGGGCAAGAGACCCAGTACTTC.

The chain joins TRBV30 to TRBJ1-1; D uncertain. The CDR3 is made up of 12 amino acids. Trimming stripped 3 bases from V and 1 base from J, with 6 bases between. The germline V gene has CDR1 GTSNPN and CDR2 SVGIG (reference sequence). Here the CDR3 reads CAWRGKNTEAFF. The CDR3 coding sequence is TGTGCCTGGAGGGGTAAGAACACTGAAGCTTTCTTT.

This clonotype was counted only a few times. The rearrangement links TRBV5-6 to TRBJ1-2, with D unresolved. CDR3 length equals 15 residues. V shed 2 bases and J shed 7 bases, with 18 bases lying between them. Germline loops: CDR1 SGHDT, CDR2 YYEEEE. The CDR3 here is CASSFPERPPSGYTF. DNA for the CDR3: TGTGCCAGCAGCTTCCCTGAGCGGCCCCCTTCTGGCTACACCTTC.

This clonotype was found once. A read error may explain this, as a much larger clone is one base away. The chain carries TRBV7-6 and TRBJ2-5, with D perhaps TRBD2 (5 bases). The CDR3 is 14 amino acids. The germline CDR1 and CDR2 sequences are SGHVS and FNYEAQ. The CDR3 DNA reads as TGTGCCAGCAGCTTAGCGGCGGGCAAAGAGACCCAGCACTTC. As protein: CASSLAAGKETQHF.

This clonotype was detected many times. The chain has TRBV18 and TRBJ2-1; 10 nucleotides agree with TRBD1. The CDR3 is 15 residues long. The germline V gene encodes CDR1 KGHSH and CDR2 LQKENI. The V and J ends lost 5 bases and 4 bases, in that order; junction bases with no gene match: 5. The CDR3 protein is CASSRQGALYNEQFF. CDR3 in DNA: TGTGCCAGCTCAAGACAGGGGGCGCTGTACAATGAGCAGTTCTTC. The full variable domain, with the rest looked up from reference TRBV18 and TRBJ2-1, is NAGVMQNPRHLVRRRGQEARLRCSPMKGHSHVYWYRQLPEEGLKFMVYLQKENIIDESGMPKERFSAEFPKEGPSILRIQQVVRGDSAAYFCASSRQGALYNEQFFGPGTRLTVL.

The rearrangement links TRBV19 to TRBJ1-5; D might be TRBD1 (5 bases). Trimming took 2 bases from V and 6 from J, leaving 17 bases between them. Germline CDR1 and CDR2: LNHDA and SQIVND (reference sequence). CDR3 size: 16 residues. The CDR3 protein is CASSIFLAGSPQPQHF. The CDR3 bases are TGTGCCAGTAGTATATTTCTCGCAGGGAGCCCTCAGCCCCAGCATTTT. Together with reference TRBV19 and TRBJ1-5, the CDR3 gives the full variable domain: DGGITQSPKYLFRKEGQNVTLSCEQNLNHDAMYWYRQDPGQGLRLIYYSQIVNDFQKGDIAEGYSVSREKKESFPLTVTSAQKNPTAFYLCASSIFLAGSPQPQHFGDGTRLSIL.